The 28 T cell receptor beta chains reported below all come from one sample, sequenced in a study of blood T cell repertoires in COVID-19. The repertoire was sequenced with immunoSEQ multiplex PCR; TCRdb's copy has only in-frame clones and lacks some. The table shows roughly 130,000 clones, with 75% to 90% occurring only once. Sequenced input: peripheral blood. Receptors were obtained from a man between 60 and 70 years old with active or convalescent COVID-19.

The genes are TRBV4-1 and TRBJ2-1, with D tentatively TRBD1 (5 bases). Trimming stripped 4 bases from V and 3 bases from J, with 13 bases between. CDR3 size: 15 residues. Germline CDR1 reads MGHRA; CDR2 reads YSYEKL. CDR3 amino acids: CASSRADRDYNEQFF. The CDR3 coding sequence is TGCGCCAGCAGCCGGGCAGACAGAGACTACAATGAGCAGTTCTTC.

The chain is built from TRBV19 and TRBJ2-2; 9 bases match TRBD1. J was trimmed by 4 bases and V by 5 bases; bases with no gene match: 5. CDR3 length: 15 amino acids. From germline, CDR1 is LNHDA and CDR2 SQIVND (reference sequence). CDR3 coding DNA: TGTGCCAGTAGTTCGACAGGGGGTTTCACCGGGGAGCTGTTTTTT. It yields the protein CASSSTGGFTGELFF.

The table lists this clone with many counts. The chain is built from TRBV5-6 and TRBJ1-6; TRBD1 matches at 10 bases. From germline, CDR1 is SGHDT and CDR2 YYEEEE. J was trimmed by 5 bases and V by 0 bases; bases with no gene match: 2. CDR3 size: 16 residues. CDR3 sequence: CASSLEGTGDNSPLHF. The CDR3 DNA reads TGTGCCAGCAGCTTGGAAGGGACAGGGGATAATTCACCCCTCCACTTT. Using reference TRBV5-6 and TRBJ1-6 for the parts outside the CDR3, the full variable domain is DAGVTQSPTHLIKTRGQQVTLRCSPKSGHDTVSWYQQALGQGPQFIFQYYEEEERQRGNFPDRFSGHQFPNYSSELNVNALLLGDSALYLCASSLEGTGDNSPLHFGNGTRLTVT.

In DNA, the CDR3 is TGTGCCAGCACCCCCGGGGGGACGACTAGGGGGGAGCAGTACTTC. Protein: CASTPGGTTRGEQYF. The chain employs TRBV28 and TRBJ2-7, with a tentative D call TRBD2 (7 bases). The CDR3 has 15 residues. CDR1 and CDR2 from the germline V gene are MDHEN and SYDVKM. V was cut by 7 bases and J by 7 bases, with 23 bases left in between.

CDR3 bases: TGTGCCACCAGTGTGGGGTCAGGGCGCTATGAAAAACTGTTTTTT. It yields the protein CATSVGSGRYEKLFF. J is TRBJ1-4 and V is TRBV24-1; TRBD1 might be the D (5 bases). The CDR3 spans 15 residues. V lost 5 bases and J lost 6, with 15 bases in between. CDR1 and CDR2 from the germline V gene are KGHDR and SFDVKD.

DNA of the CDR3: TGTGCCAGCAGGAAGACAGGGGGCAAAACCACTGAAGCTTTCTTT. This gives the protein CASRKTGGKTTEAFF. The rearrangement joins TRBV11-2 to TRBJ1-1; 10 positions match TRBD1. With V trimmed by 6 bases and J by 4 bases, 8 bases remained unmatched. The CDR3 has 15 residues. Per the germline V gene, CDR1 is SGHAT and CDR2 is FQNNGV.

V usage is TRBV20-1 and J usage is TRBJ2-3; unclear D gene. Germline CDR1 is DFQATT and CDR2 is SNEGSKA (reference sequence). With 3 bases removed from V and 7 bases from J, the gap between germline ends came to 8 bases. This CDR3 has 11 amino acids. The CDR3 is CSARLENTQYF. The CDR3 nucleotides read TGCAGTGCTAGGTTAGAGAATACGCAGTATTTT.

V usage is TRBV11-3 and J usage is TRBJ2-1; TRBD2 matches 9 bases. With V trimmed by 0 bases and J by 7 bases, 1 base remained unmatched. CDR1 is SGHNT and CDR2 is YENEEA in the germline V gene. The CDR3 runs to 14 residues. The CDR3 loop is CASSLEAGGNEQFF. DNA for the CDR3: TGTGCCAGCAGCTTAGAAGCGGGAGGAAATGAGCAGTTCTTC.

This clone appeared a few times. The J gene is TRBJ1-5, the V gene TRBV6-1; 8 bases match TRBD1. Germline V gene lookup returns CDR1 MNHNS and CDR2 SASEGT. V gave up 2 bases and J gave up 1 base; unmatched junction bases: 4. CDR3 size: 16 residues. The CDR3 region is CASSESGGWSNQPQHF. The CDR3 coding sequence is TGTGCCAGCAGTGAATCAGGGGGCTGGAGCAATCAGCCCCAGCATTTT.

This clone was recorded once. The V gene is TRBV5-1, the J gene TRBJ2-5, with D perhaps matching TRBD1 (5 bases). The germline V and J ends were trimmed by 5 bases and 5 bases, with 13 bases remaining between them. CDR3 length: 13 residues. CDR1 and CDR2 (germline): SGHRS, YFSETQ. CDR3: CASRFGRAETQYF. The CDR3 DNA reads as TGCGCCAGCAGATTCGGCAGGGCGGAGACCCAGTACTTC.

The V gene is TRBV5-1, the J gene TRBJ2-7, with 9 nucleotides matching TRBD2. Germline CDR1 is SGHRS and CDR2 is YFSETQ. The CDR3 is made up of 14 amino acids. The V and J ends lost 0 bases and 2 bases, in that order; junction bases with no gene match: 0. The CDR3 reads CASSLASGAYEQYF. The CDR3 coding sequence is TGCGCCAGCAGCTTGGCTAGCGGGGCCTACGAGCAGTACTTC.

The V gene is TRBV9, the J gene TRBJ1-2; D ambiguous. The CDR3 consists of 14 residues. V lost 0 bases to trimming and J lost 6 bases, with 12 bases between them. Germline CDR1 SGDLS, CDR2 YYNGEE. The DNA for the CDR3 is TGTGCCAGCAGCGTAGCTACGGAGGTGGATGGCTACACCTTC. Translating it yields CASSVATEVDGYTF.

This clone showed up just a few times. The chain couples TRBV7-9 to TRBJ1-4, with TRBD1 identical over 9 bases. This CDR3 spans 14 amino acids. V shed 6 bases, J shed 8 bases, and the junction held 7 bases outside the gene matches. The germline CDR1 and CDR2 sequences are SEHNR and FQNEAQ (reference sequence). The CDR3 DNA reads TGTGCCAGCAGTCCGACAGGGGGTCTCGAAAAACTGTTTTTT. It translates to CASSPTGGLEKLFF.

This clone was seen just once. The CDR3, as DNA: TGTGCCACCGCTCCCGGGGGGTGGAACACCGGGGAGCTGTTTTTT. Protein product: CATAPGGWNTGELFF. V is TRBV24-1 and J is TRBJ2-2, with TRBD2 identical over 7 bases. The CDR3 contains 15 residues. V lost 9 bases and J lost 1; bases outside the gene matches: 7. Looked up from germline, CDR1 is KGHDR and CDR2 is SFDVKD.

This clone was found a few times. The rearrangement joins TRBV7-9 to TRBJ1-1, with D unresolved. Per the germline V gene, CDR1 is SEHNR and CDR2 is FQNEAQ (reference sequence). Trimming pared 5 bases from V and 3 bases from J, leaving 16 bases between. The CDR3 has 15 amino acids. The CDR3 DNA reads TGTGCCAGCAGCCCCCCTTCGGCAGGATACACTGAAGCTTTCTTT. Protein product: CASSPPSAGYTEAFF.

The rearrangement uses TRBV7-9 and TRBJ2-3; TRBD2 matches 11 bases. CDR3 length equals 17 residues. From germline, CDR1 is SEHNR and CDR2 FQNEAQ (reference sequence). The V gene end was trimmed by 0 bases and the J gene end by 4 bases; junction bases not matched to a gene: 6. CDR3 DNA: TGTGCCAGCAGCTTAGCCCTCACTAGCGGGAGTTCAGATACGCAGTATTTT. Amino acids: CASSLALTSGSSDTQYF.

This clone was seen only once. This chain links TRBV9 with TRBJ1-1, with 8 positions matching TRBD1. The CDR3 runs 14 residues. V lost 1 base and J lost 4; bases outside the gene matches: 3. Germline assignment: CDR1 SGDLS and CDR2 YYNGEE. The CDR3 loop is CASSVSGGATEAFF. Written as DNA, the CDR3 is TGTGCCAGCAGCGTATCAGGGGGCGCCACTGAAGCTTTCTTT.

This chain connects TRBV7-3 to TRBJ2-2, with D tentatively TRBD2 (6 bases). The germline V gene encodes CDR1 SGHTA and CDR2 FQGTGA. V was shortened by 6 bases and J by 4 bases, with 15 bases between the two germline ends. This CDR3 spans 15 amino acids. CDR3 loop: CASSSAGPATGELFF. CDR3 DNA: TGTGCCAGCAGTTCTGCGGGGCCCGCCACCGGGGAGCTGTTTTTT.

This chain connects TRBV29-1 to TRBJ1-5, with D possibly being TRBD1 (6 bases). The CDR3 has 14 amino acids. Per the germline V gene, CDR1 is SQVTM and CDR2 is ANQGSEA. V lost 7 bases, J lost 8 bases, and 21 bases lay in between. The CDR3 region is CSAGVGGGREPQHF. Here the CDR3 DNA reads TGCAGCGCTGGTGTCGGGGGCGGGAGGGAGCCCCAGCATTTT.

The rearrangement links TRBV4-3 to TRBJ2-7, with 9 bases identical to TRBD1. The J segment lost 6 bases and the V segment lost 1 base, leaving 4 bases of the junction unmatched. Germline CDR1 is LGHNA and CDR2 is YSLEER. The CDR3 covers 14 residues. In DNA, the CDR3 is TGCGCCAGCAGCCAAGGGGACAGGGCGGTCGAGCAGTACTTC. Protein sequence: CASSQGDRAVEQYF.

The CDR3: CASSLYRTSGSQETQYF. The CDR3 DNA reads as TGCGCCAGCAGCTTATATAGGACTAGCGGAAGCCAAGAGACCCAGTACTTC. The chain employs TRBV5-1 and TRBJ2-5; TRBD2 matches at 10 bases. The CDR3 extends over 17 amino acids. Germline lookup yields CDR1 SGHRS and CDR2 YFSETQ. V dropped 2 bases and J dropped 1; count of bases not matched to a gene: 8.

The chain couples TRBV5-1 to TRBJ1-1; D ambiguous. Trimming stripped 5 bases from V and 11 bases from J, with 16 bases between. Germline CDR1 and CDR2: SGHRS and YFSETQ. The CDR3 sequence is 12 residues long. The CDR3 here is CASRSDGGGAFF. For the CDR3, the DNA is TGCGCCAGCAGATCTGACGGCGGCGGGGCTTTCTTT.

The count of this clone is one. The V and J genes are TRBV6-5 and TRBJ1-2; 10 bases align to TRBD1. CDR1 and CDR2 from the germline V gene are MNHEY and SVGAGI. Germline trimming cut 4 bases from V and 8 bases from J; bases unmatched to any gene: 13. The CDR3 is made up of 16 amino acids. In nucleotides, the CDR3 is TGTGCCAGCAGTTCCCCGACGAGGGACAGGGGCGAAGGCTACACCTTC. It translates to CASSSPTRDRGEGYTF.

The chain recombines TRBV24-1 with TRBJ2-5; TRBD1 aligns across 7 bases. The germline V gene encodes CDR1 KGHDR and CDR2 SFDVKD. The CDR3 has 17 amino acids. V lost 1 base to trimming and J lost 5 bases; unmatched junction nucleotides: 12. CDR3 in DNA: TGTGCCACCAGTGATTTCGGGGCGGCAGGGGGTATGGAGACCCAGTACTTC. This codes for CATSDFGAAGGMETQYF.

The chain has TRBV7-8 and TRBJ2-1; 11 nucleotides agree with TRBD2. The CDR3 is 16 amino acids. The J segment lost 12 bases and the V segment lost 3 bases, leaving 13 bases of the junction unmatched. Germline CDR1 reads SGHVS; CDR2 reads FQNEAQ. The CDR3 loop reads CASSFLAGGPVFWQFF. The CDR3 nucleotides are TGTGCCAGCAGCTTTTTAGCGGGAGGGCCGGTGTTTTGGCAGTTCTTC.

The genes are TRBV28 and TRBJ2-1; D may be TRBD2 (7 bases). The CDR3 is 15 residues long. Germline CDR1 MDHEN, CDR2 SYDVKM. V dropped 4 bases and J dropped 7 bases, with 17 bases sitting between them. CDR3 sequence reads: CASSSGAGDENEQFF. CDR3 nucleotides: TGTGCCAGCAGTTCGGGGGCGGGGGATGAAAATGAGCAGTTCTTC.

The V and J genes are TRBV7-6 and TRBJ1-1; D uncertain. V gave up 1 base and J gave up 5 bases, with 14 bases separating them. The CDR3 is 15 residues long. CDR1 is SGHVS and CDR2 is FNYEAQ in the germline V gene. CDR3 amino acids: CASSLGAGRDTEAFF. The CDR3 DNA follows: TGTGCCAGCAGCTTAGGAGCGGGGAGAGATACTGAAGCTTTCTTT.

The rearrangement uses TRBV14 and TRBJ2-7; D gene ambiguous. The V gene's germline CDR1 is SGHDN and CDR2 FVKESK. V lost 2 bases to trimming and J lost 3 bases, with 5 bases between them. The CDR3 is 12 amino acids. The CDR3 coding sequence is TGTGCCAGCAGCCAACAATTCTACGAGCAGTACTTC. Protein sequence: CASSQQFYEQYF.